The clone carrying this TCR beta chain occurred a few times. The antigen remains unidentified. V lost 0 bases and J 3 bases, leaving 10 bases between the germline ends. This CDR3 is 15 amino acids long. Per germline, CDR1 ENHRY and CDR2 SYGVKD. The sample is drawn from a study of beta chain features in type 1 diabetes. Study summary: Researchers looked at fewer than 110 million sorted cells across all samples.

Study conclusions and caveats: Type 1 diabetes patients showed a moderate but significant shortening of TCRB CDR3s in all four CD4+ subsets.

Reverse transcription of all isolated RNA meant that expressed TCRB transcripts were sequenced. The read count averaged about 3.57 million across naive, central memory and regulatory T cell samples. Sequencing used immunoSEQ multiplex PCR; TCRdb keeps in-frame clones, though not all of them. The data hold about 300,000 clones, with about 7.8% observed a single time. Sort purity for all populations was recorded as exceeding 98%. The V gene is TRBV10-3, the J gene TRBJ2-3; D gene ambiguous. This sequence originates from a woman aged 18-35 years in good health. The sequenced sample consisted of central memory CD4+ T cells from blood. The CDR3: CAISESTSGTDTQYF. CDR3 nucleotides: TGTGCCATCAGTGAGTCGACTTCTGGAACAGATACGCAGTATTTT.